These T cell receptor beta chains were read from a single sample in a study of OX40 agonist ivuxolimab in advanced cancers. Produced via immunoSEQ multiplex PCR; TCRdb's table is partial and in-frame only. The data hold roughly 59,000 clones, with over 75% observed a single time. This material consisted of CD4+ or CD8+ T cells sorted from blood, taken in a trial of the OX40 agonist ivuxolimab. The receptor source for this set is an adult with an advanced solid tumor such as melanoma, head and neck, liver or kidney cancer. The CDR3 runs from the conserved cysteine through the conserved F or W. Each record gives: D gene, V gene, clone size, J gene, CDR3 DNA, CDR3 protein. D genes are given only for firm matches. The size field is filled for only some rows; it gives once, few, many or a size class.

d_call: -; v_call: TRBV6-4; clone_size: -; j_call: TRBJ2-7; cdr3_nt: TGTGCCAGCAGTGACAGGGTCTCCTACGAGCAGTACTTC; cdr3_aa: CASSDRVSYEQYF
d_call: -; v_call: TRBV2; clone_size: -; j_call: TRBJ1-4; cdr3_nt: TGTGCCAGCAGTGAGAGGACGGGAAGAAATGAAAAACTGTTTTTT; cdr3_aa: CASSERTGRNEKLFF
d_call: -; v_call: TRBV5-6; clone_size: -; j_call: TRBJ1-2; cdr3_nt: TGTGCCAGCCGTCATAGTCGAAAGACCTATGGCTACACCTTC; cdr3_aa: CASRHSRKTYGYTF
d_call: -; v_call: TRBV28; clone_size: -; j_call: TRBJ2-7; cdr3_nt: TGTGCCAGCAGATACGGGACGGCGTCCTACGAGCAGTACTTC; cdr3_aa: CASRYGTASYEQYF
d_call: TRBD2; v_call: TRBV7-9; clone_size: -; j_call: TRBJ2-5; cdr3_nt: TGTGCCAGCAGCTCGGACTGGGGGGGGGAGACCCAGTACTTC; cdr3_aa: CASSSDWGGETQYF
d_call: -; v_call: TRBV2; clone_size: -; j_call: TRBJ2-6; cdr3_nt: TGTGCCAGCAGTGGGCAGGGGGGCTCTGGGGCCAACGTCCTGACTTTC; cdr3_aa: CASSGQGGSGANVLTF
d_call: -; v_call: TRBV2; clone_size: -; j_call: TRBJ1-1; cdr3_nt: TGTGCCAGCAGTGAAGGGCACGCGAACACTGAAGCTTTCTTT; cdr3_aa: CASSEGHANTEAFF
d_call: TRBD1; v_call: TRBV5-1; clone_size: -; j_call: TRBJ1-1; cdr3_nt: TGCGCCAGCAGCTCCCTCAGGGGGGCTATCGGTGAAGCTTTCTTT; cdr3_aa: CASSSLRGAIGEAFF
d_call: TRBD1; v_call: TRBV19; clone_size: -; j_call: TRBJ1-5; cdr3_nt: TGTGCCAGTGGGGACAGGGGCTATAGCAATCAGCCCCAGCATTTT; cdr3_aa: CASGDRGYSNQPQHF
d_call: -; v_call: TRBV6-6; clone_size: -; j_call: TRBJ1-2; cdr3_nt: TGTGCCAGCAGTTCCCCCAGGAACTATGGCTACACCTTC; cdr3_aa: CASSSPRNYGYTF
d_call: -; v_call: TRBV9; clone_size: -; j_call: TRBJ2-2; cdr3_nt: TGTGCCAGCAGCCCTCGGGTCCCATCGAGGCCCGGGGAGCTGTTTTTT; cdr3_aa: CASSPRVPSRPGELFF
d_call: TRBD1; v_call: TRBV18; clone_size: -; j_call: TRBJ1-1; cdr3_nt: TGTGCCAGCTCACCGGGACAGGGCCCTGAAGCTTTCTTT; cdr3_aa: CASSPGQGPEAFF
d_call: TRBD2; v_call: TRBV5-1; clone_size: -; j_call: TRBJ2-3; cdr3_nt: TGCGCCAGCAGCTTTGGACCGCCGGGGGGAGATACGCAGTATTTT; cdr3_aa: CASSFGPPGGDTQYF
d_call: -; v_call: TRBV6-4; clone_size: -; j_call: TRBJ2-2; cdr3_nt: TGTGCCAGCAGTGACTCGGGCCTCACCGGGGAGCTGTTTTTT; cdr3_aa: CASSDSGLTGELFF
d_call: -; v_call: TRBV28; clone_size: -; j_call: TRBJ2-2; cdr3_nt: TGTGCCAGCCTTACCCGTGTTCCCGGGGAGCTGTTTTTT; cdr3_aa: CASLTRVPGELFF
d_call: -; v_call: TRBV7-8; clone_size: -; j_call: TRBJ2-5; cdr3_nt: TGTGCCAGCAGCCGTACGAGAGTTCAAGAGACCCAGTACTTC; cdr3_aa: CASSRTRVQETQYF
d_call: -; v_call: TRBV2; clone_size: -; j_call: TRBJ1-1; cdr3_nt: TGTGCCAGCAAATCGCTCCTCACTGAAGCTTTCTTT; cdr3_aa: CASKSLLTEAFF
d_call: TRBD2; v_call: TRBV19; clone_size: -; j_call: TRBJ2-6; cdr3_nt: TGTGCCAGTAGTGTCCGACTAGCGGTATTTTACTCTGGGGCCAACGTCCTGACTTTC; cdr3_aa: CASSVRLAVFYSGANVLTF
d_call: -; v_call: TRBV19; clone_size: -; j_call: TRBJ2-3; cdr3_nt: TGTGCCAGTAGTCTTCGGGACAGCACAGATACGCAGTATTTT; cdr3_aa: CASSLRDSTDTQYF
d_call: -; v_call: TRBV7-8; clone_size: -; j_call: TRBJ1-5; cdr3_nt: TGTGCCAGCAGTCGGTCGAGGCAGCCCCAGCATTTT; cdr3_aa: CASSRSRQPQHF
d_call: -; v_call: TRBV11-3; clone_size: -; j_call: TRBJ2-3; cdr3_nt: TGTGCCAGCAGCTTGGGCAGGATGGATACGCAGTATTTT; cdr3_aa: CASSLGRMDTQYF
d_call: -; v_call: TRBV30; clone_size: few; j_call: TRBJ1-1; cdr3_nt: TGTGCCTGGAGTGTGGGGGGGCCAGGGCCTGAAGCTTTCTTT; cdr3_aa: CAWSVGGPGPEAFF
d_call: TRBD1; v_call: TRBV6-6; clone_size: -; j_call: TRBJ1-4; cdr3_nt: TGTGCCAGCAGTAAATCCGACAGGGTTGGAGAAAAACTGTTTTTT; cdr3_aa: CASSKSDRVGEKLFF
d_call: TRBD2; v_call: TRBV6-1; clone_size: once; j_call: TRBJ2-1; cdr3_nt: TGTGCCAGCAGTGAAAAGATTAGCGGGACCTACAATGAGCAGTTCTTC; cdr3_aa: CASSEKISGTYNEQFF
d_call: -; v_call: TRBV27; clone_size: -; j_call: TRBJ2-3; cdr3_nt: TGTGCCAGCAGTTTAAGGTGGGAAGATACGCAGTATTTT; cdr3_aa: CASSLRWEDTQYF
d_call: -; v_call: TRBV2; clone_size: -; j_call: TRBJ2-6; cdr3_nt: TGTGCCAGCGTCAGGCCGGGGCCTGGGGCCAACGTCCTGACTTTC; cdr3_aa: CASVRPGPGANVLTF
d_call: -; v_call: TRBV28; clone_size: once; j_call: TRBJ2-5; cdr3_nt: TGTGCCAGCAGTTTGGGCATTCGTGCGGGAGAGACCCAGTACTTC; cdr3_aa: CASSLGIRAGETQYF
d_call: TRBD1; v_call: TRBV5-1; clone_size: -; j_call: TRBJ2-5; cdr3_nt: TGCGCCAGCAGCTTACAGGGGGTAGAAGAGACCCAGTACTTC; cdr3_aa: CASSLQGVEETQYF
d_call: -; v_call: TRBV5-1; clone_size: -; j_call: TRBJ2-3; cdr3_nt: TGCGCCAGCAGCTTGGGCCCCGGGAACACAGATACGCAGTATTTT; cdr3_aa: CASSLGPGNTDTQYF
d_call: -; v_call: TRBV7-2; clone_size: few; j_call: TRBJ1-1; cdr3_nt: TGTGCCAGCAGCTTAATCGCCACTGAAGCTTTCTTT; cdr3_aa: CASSLIATEAFF
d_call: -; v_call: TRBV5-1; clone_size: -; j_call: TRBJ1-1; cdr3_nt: TGCGCCAGCAGCTTGGCCGAGGCTTCGGCCACTGAAGCTTTCTTT; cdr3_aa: CASSLAEASATEAFF
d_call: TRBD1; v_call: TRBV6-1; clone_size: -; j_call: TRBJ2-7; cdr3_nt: TGTGCCAGCAGCTTTGGACAGGGCCTGGTCTACGAGCAGTACTTC; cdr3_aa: CASSFGQGLVYEQYF
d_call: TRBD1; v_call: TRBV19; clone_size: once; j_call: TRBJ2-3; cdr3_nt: TGTGCCAGTAGTTCGGGACAGGTAACAGATACGCAGTATTTT; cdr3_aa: CASSSGQVTDTQYF
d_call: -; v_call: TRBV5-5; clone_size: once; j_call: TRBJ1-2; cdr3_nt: TGTGCCAGCACTTCCCCTAGGGATGGCTACACCTTC; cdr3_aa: CASTSPRDGYTF
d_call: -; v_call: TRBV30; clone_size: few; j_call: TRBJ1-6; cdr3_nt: TGTGCCTGGACCGCAGGGAGCTCCTATAATTCACCCCTCCACTTT; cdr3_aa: CAWTAGSSYNSPLHF